This T cell receptor (beta chain) was retrieved from a study of blood T cells in healthy people across ages. This clonotype was picked up a small number of times. Using a J-beta primer mix together with a sample-barcoded 5' primer, a second PCR was run for about 6 to 12 cycles. Each CDR3 protein gets one entry after TCRdb re-called the 5' RACE reads with MiXCR. The table lists about 1.8 million distinct CDR3 sequences, about 50% of them singletons. The CDR3 runs 15 residues. Looked up from germline, CDR1 is DFQATT and CDR2 is SNEGSKA (reference sequence). V was shortened by 0 bases and J by 3 bases, with 12 bases between the two germline ends. In terms of origin and age, donors were healthy Caucasian individuals from Russia aged about 6 to 95. Per sample, a minimum of 6.5 million PBMCs were isolated.

This receptor was taken from a woman aged 40 to 50 in good health. J is TRBJ2-4 and V is TRBV20-1; D may correspond to TRBD1 or TRBD2 (6 bases each). The sequencing sample was made of blood. The CDR3 region is CSAREGGMVKNIQYF. The CDR3 nucleotides are TGCAGTGCTAGAGAGGGGGGCATGGTCAAAAACATTCAGTACTTC.